This TCR beta chain is from a study of shared clonotypes between healthy human individuals. Study-level background: Researchers drew samples from two women and a few men aged 18 to 49.

In the source study's methods: For the immunoSEQ data, sequences were junction-only without quality scores, so filtering differed. Only in-frame clones appear in the TCRdb table, and some are missing; sequencing was by immunoSEQ multiplex PCR. V and J calls and clone size are given by that table; D and trimming were obtained from the DNA. The sample records 2 million to 3 million clones, roughly 93% being singletons. General study results and limits: Of the naive CD4 clonotypes, around 5% were shared across a handful of donors.

Splitting the CD4+ cells yielded a CD45RA+ naive subset and a CD45RA-negative memory subset. To note about this clone: Its target is not known.

The clonotype was recovered from a man aged 18 to 35 in good health. Some clones in this sample may be carry-over from other donors' samples. Source material: naive CD4+ T cells from PBMCs. The subset: CD45RA+ positively selected.

The CDR3 reads CATSREHGTVYGYTF. The DNA for the CDR3 is TGTGCCACCAGCAGAGAGCACGGGACAGTCTATGGCTACACCTTC. V gene TRBV15 combines with J gene TRBJ1-2; TRBD1 aligns across 7 bases. With V trimmed by 0 bases and J by 4 bases, 5 bases remained unmatched. CDR1 is LNHNV and CDR2 is YYDKDF in the germline V gene (reference sequence). The CDR3 has 15 amino acids. Combining the CDR3 with reference TRBV15 and TRBJ1-2 gives the whole variable domain DAMVIQNPRYQVTQFGKPVTLSCSQTLNHNVMYWYQQKSSQAPKLLFHYYDKDFNNEADTPDNFQSRRPNTSFCFLDIRSPGLGDTAMYLCATSREHGTVYGYTFGSGTRLTVV.